A selection of T cell receptor beta chains follows, all from one sample in a study of tumor T cells in aggressive B-cell lymphoma. The repertoire was sequenced with immunoSEQ multiplex PCR; TCRdb's copy has only in-frame clones and lacks some. The table lists some 4,500 clones, about 84% of them singletons. The material sequenced was tumor tissue. The receptors originated from an adult with diffuse large B cell lymphoma. Both conserved end residues are part of each CDR3. Fields, in order: D gene, V gene, clone size, J gene, CDR3 DNA, CDR3 protein. D genes are given only for firm matches. Only some rows state a clone size, as once, few, many or a class for expanded clones.

D gene: NA; V gene: TRBV5-1; clone size: NA; J gene: TRBJ1-4; CDR3 DNA: TGCGCCAGCAGCTTGGCTCCGGGAGAAAAACTGTTTTTT; CDR3 protein: CASSLAPGEKLFF
D gene: NA; V gene: TRBV7-3; clone size: NA; J gene: TRBJ1-5; CDR3 DNA: TGTGCCAGCAAAGGGGATCAGCCCCAGCATTTT; CDR3 protein: CASKGDQPQHF
D gene: TRBD2; V gene: TRBV6-5; clone size: NA; J gene: TRBJ2-4; CDR3 DNA: TGTGCCAGCATCAGGACTAGAGAAAACATTCAGTACTTC; CDR3 protein: CASIRTRENIQYF
D gene: NA; V gene: TRBV5-6; clone size: NA; J gene: TRBJ1-3; CDR3 DNA: TGTGCCAGCAGCTTACCTAACTCTGGAAACACCATATATTTT; CDR3 protein: CASSLPNSGNTIYF
D gene: TRBD2; V gene: TRBV19; clone size: NA; J gene: TRBJ2-1; CDR3 DNA: TGTGCCAGTAAAGGGACTAGCGGGTCTGAGCAGTTCTTC; CDR3 protein: CASKGTSGSEQFF
D gene: NA; V gene: TRBV11-2; clone size: NA; J gene: TRBJ1-4; CDR3 DNA: TGTGCCAGCAGCATTAGCAGGGCAGGGAGGGTAGAAAAACTGTTTTTT; CDR3 protein: CASSISRAGRVEKLFF
D gene: TRBD2; V gene: TRBV28; clone size: NA; J gene: TRBJ2-1; CDR3 DNA: TGTGCCAGCAGTTTGAGACTAGCGGGAGGGCGGAATGAGCAGTTCTTC; CDR3 protein: CASSLRLAGGRNEQFF
D gene: NA; V gene: TRBV6-1; clone size: NA; J gene: TRBJ1-5; CDR3 DNA: TGTGCCAGCAGTGAGGGCGGGGGCCCGCAGCCCCAGCATTTT; CDR3 protein: CASSEGGGPQPQHF
D gene: NA; V gene: TRBV6-5; clone size: NA; J gene: TRBJ1-6; CDR3 DNA: TGTGCCAGCAGTTACGGGGGGGCGAACGATTCACCCCTCCACTTT; CDR3 protein: CASSYGGANDSPLHF
D gene: NA; V gene: TRBV7-9; clone size: NA; J gene: TRBJ2-6; CDR3 DNA: TGTGCCAGCAGCCCCCGTACAGGGCGAGGGGCCAACGTCCTGACTTTC; CDR3 protein: CASSPRTGRGANVLTF
D gene: TRBD1; V gene: TRBV25-1; clone size: NA; J gene: TRBJ2-7; CDR3 DNA: TGTGCCAGCACTTCGGGACAGGTATACTACGAGCAGTACTTC; CDR3 protein: CASTSGQVYYEQYF
D gene: NA; V gene: TRBV29-1; clone size: once; J gene: TRBJ1-3; CDR3 DNA: TGCGCAGGAAACTCTGGAAACACCATATATTTT; CDR3 protein: CAGNSGNTIYF
D gene: TRBD2; V gene: TRBV11-2; clone size: NA; J gene: TRBJ2-5; CDR3 DNA: TGTGCCAGCAGCTTAGGTAGCGGGTTAAAGAAAGAGACCCAGTACTTC; CDR3 protein: CASSLGSGLKKETQYF
D gene: NA; V gene: TRBV6-5; clone size: NA; J gene: TRBJ1-2; CDR3 DNA: TGTGCCAGCAGTTACGACAGTCCCGCAATCTATGGCTACACCTTC; CDR3 protein: CASSYDSPAIYGYTF
D gene: NA; V gene: TRBV30; clone size: NA; J gene: TRBJ1-1; CDR3 DNA: TGTGCCTGGACCCGGGAAATAAGGAACACTGAAGCTTTCTTT; CDR3 protein: CAWTREIRNTEAFF
D gene: NA; V gene: TRBV27; clone size: NA; J gene: TRBJ1-1; CDR3 DNA: TGTGCCAGCAGTTTCTTAGACAGGACGAGCACTGAAGCTTTCTTT; CDR3 protein: CASSFLDRTSTEAFF
D gene: NA; V gene: TRBV5-1; clone size: few; J gene: TRBJ2-3; CDR3 DNA: TGCGCCAGCAGCGCCCCTCCGGTAGATACGCAGTATTTT; CDR3 protein: CASSAPPVDTQYF
D gene: TRBD2; V gene: TRBV6-6; clone size: NA; J gene: TRBJ2-3; CDR3 DNA: TGTGCCAGCAGTTACGGGACTAGCGGGGGGGCAGATACGCAGTATTTT; CDR3 protein: CASSYGTSGGADTQYF
D gene: NA; V gene: TRBV4-2; clone size: NA; J gene: TRBJ1-2; CDR3 DNA: TGTGCCAGCAGCCAAGGGGCCATAGCTAACTATGGCTACACCTTC; CDR3 protein: CASSQGAIANYGYTF
D gene: NA; V gene: TRBV4-1; clone size: once; J gene: TRBJ1-2; CDR3 DNA: TGCGCCAGCAGCCAAACTAGCTATGGCTACACCTTC; CDR3 protein: CASSQTSYGYTF
D gene: NA; V gene: TRBV11-2; clone size: NA; J gene: TRBJ2-5; CDR3 DNA: TGTGCCAGCAGCCCCGGCCCCGGGACTCAAGAGACCCAGTACTTC; CDR3 protein: CASSPGPGTQETQYF
D gene: NA; V gene: TRBV30; clone size: NA; J gene: TRBJ2-3; CDR3 DNA: TGTGCCTGGAGTAACCCGGGACTCGGGACAGATACGCAGTATTTT; CDR3 protein: CAWSNPGLGTDTQYF